This TCR beta chain was captured in a study of blood T cell repertoires in COVID-19 (dated by TCRdb to 2020 to 2022). Describing the broader study: The collaborator samples originated in the United States, Italy and Spain and spanned the acute and convalescent phases of COVID-19. The material from the prospective study consisted of cDNA or gDNA derived from T cells, B-cell-depleted T cells, or PBMCs. Samples came from the ongoing ImmuneRACE study (first 160 participants) plus 1,254 subjects from 6 global collaborators. Deeply sampled blood TCRbeta repertoires from subjects exposed to, actively infected with, or recovered from COVID-19 were included in the dataset. A freely available public database, intended as a resource for researchers studying the immune response to SARS-CoV-2, is where the repertoires were released. Sample metadata almost always included a de-identified subject ID, COVID-19 status, age in years and sex. Where available, HLA class I and class II types were obtained from metadata supplied by the sample provider rather than from assay-based typing. Summary of the overall study and its limitations: The quantity of clinical and demographic metadata differed by source and by participant and was supplied without curation.

Collaborating institutions collected whole blood in K2EDTA tubes following their own protocols. For TCRbeta analysis, collaborators shipped samples as frozen whole blood, isolated PBMCs, or DNA extracted from either of those sample types. TCRbeta CDR3 regions were amplified from genomic DNA using the immunoSEQ Assay, a bias-controlled multiplex PCR. In the authors' own workflow: Nucleated cell counts per sample were estimated from amplification of reference gene primers within the assay. Sequence reads were collapsed and filtered to measure the absolute abundance of every unique TCRbeta CDR3 rearrangement. For each sample, productive Simpson clonality was calculated as the square root of Simpson's diversity index over productive rearrangements. The immuneACCESS repertoire file appears here via TCRdb, limited to in-frame rearrangements. These files lack a portion of the clones; in checked studies, under half of the deficit traces to unresolved V genes, and the cause of the others is not known. The V and J calls and the clone size are those of that table, but D and trimming were determined from the DNA. The sample yields about 200,000 clones; around 83% were counted once. 7% to 10% of the sample rests with the top ten.

The CDR3 sequence holds 13 residues, the cysteine and phenylalanine included. The DNA shown is the 39-base CDR3, in frame from base 1. Cut back by 3 bases and 5 bases, the V and J ends lie 11 bases apart. CDR1 SNHLY and CDR2 FYNNEI are derived from the germline V gene. About this clone: The antigen it recognizes is unknown. Base qualities were left out, and no much larger clone turns up one base away.

The sequence links TRBV2 to TRBJ2-7; possibly the D gene is TRBD1, per 6 matching bases. The TCR was taken from a woman in her fifties or sixties with acute or convalescent COVID-19. The sample taken for sequencing was peripheral blood. CDR3 protein: CASSDNRADEQYF. The DNA sequence is given as TGTGCCAGCAGTGACAACAGGGCAGACGAGCAGTACTTC. The full variable domain, with segments outside the CDR3 supplied by the reference TRBV2 and TRBJ2-7 proteins, appears as EPEVTQTPSHQVTQMGQEVILRCVPISNHLYFYWYRQILGQKVEFLVSFYNNEISEKSEIFDDQFSVERPDGSNFTLKIRSTKLEDSAMYFCASSDNRADEQYFGPGTRLTVT.